This entry features one T cell receptor beta chain sequence. In the authors' workflow: Using reference gene primer amplification, nucleated cell counts were estimated. TCRdb's copy holds only in-frame clones and misses some; the assay was immunoSEQ multiplex PCR. V and J calls and clone size are copied from that table; D and trimming were computed from the DNA. The sample holds roughly 280,000 clones, roughly 86% seen once. This CDR3 is 16 amino acids long. V lost 4 bases and J 0 bases, leaving 16 bases between the germline ends. Germline V gives CDR1 SGHNT, CDR2 YYREEE (reference sequence). These data originate in a study of blood T cell repertoires in COVID-19. Study information: Samples taken during acute and convalescent COVID-19 were collected in the United States, Italy and Spain. Sample material is recorded as cDNA or gDNA derived from T cells, B-cell-depleted T cells, or PBMCs.

The J gene is TRBJ1-2, the V gene TRBV5-4; D might be TRBD1 (5 bases). The TCR was taken from a man aged 40-49 years with active or convalescent COVID-19. The source material was peripheral blood. The DNA of the CDR3 is TGTGCCAGCAGCCCAGATCAACAGGCTGCTAACTATGGCTACACCTTC. It encodes CASSPDQQAANYGYTF.